The 23 T cell receptor beta chains listed next were all sequenced from one sample in a study of CD8 T cells in Susac syndrome. Random hexamers were used to reverse transcribe an amount of roughly 0.45 to 1 ug RNA. In TCRdb, the immunoSEQ multiplex PCR reads were re-called with MiXCR into one record per CDR3 protein. The repertoire includes some 110,000 distinct CDR3 sequences, roughly 93% of them detected once, and under 0.095% sits in the top ten. The source material was CD4+ T cells from PBMCs. The receptors here all came from a human donor with multiple sclerosis.

V and J are TRBV30 and TRBJ1-2; no firm D call. This CDR3 has 15 residues. Germline CDR1 and CDR2: GTSNPN and SVGIG (reference sequence). Trimming shortened V by 0 bases and J by 1 base, and 12 bases separated the two germline ends. Written as DNA, the CDR3 is TGTGCCTGGAGTGTAAAGTTAGGGATTAACTATGGCTACACCTTC. This translates into CAWSVKLGINYGYTF.

The chain has TRBV2 and TRBJ2-2; D unresolved. V lost 0 bases to trimming and J lost 5 bases, with 7 bases between them. Germline V gene lookup returns CDR1 SNHLY and CDR2 FYNNEI. The CDR3 has 14 amino acids. The CDR3 coding sequence is TGTGCCAGCAGTGAAGCGCGAAGTACCGGGGAGCTGTTTTTT. It is translated as CASSEARSTGELFF.

The chain links TRBV29-1 to TRBJ2-1; TRBD1 aligns across 8 bases. Per the germline V gene, CDR1 is SQVTM and CDR2 is ANQGSEA. CDR3 length: 11 residues. Trimming took 6 bases from V and 8 from J; bases not matched to a gene: 3. DNA of the CDR3: TGCAGCGTAGACAGGGGACATGAGCAGTTCTTC. Amino acids: CSVDRGHEQFF.

The chain carries TRBV28 and TRBJ1-6; 10 bases fit TRBD1. Germline CDR1 reads MDHEN; CDR2 reads SYDVKM. The CDR3 extends over 13 amino acids. Losses at the gene ends were 8 bases for V and 9 bases for J; bases not matched to a gene: 4. CDR3 region: CASVRTGGSPLHF. DNA for the CDR3: TGTGCCAGCGTCAGGACAGGGGGTTCACCCCTCCACTTT.

The rearrangement uses TRBV21-1 and TRBJ1-2; TRBD1, the table's D call, was not compared with the DNA. TRBV21-1 is recorded as a pseudogene. CDR3 length: 14 amino acids. The CDR3 sequence: CASSFLQGNYGYTF. CDR3 sequence (DNA): TGTGCCAGCAGCTTCTTGCAGGGAAACTATGGCTACACCTTC.

The V call is TRBV6-5, the J call TRBJ2-1; D gene uncertain. CDR1 and CDR2 from the germline V gene are MNHEY and SVGAGI. Trimming pared 6 bases from V and 0 bases from J, leaving 9 bases between. The CDR3 length is 14 residues. The CDR3 protein is CASRLRSSYNEQFF. As DNA, the CDR3 is TGTGCCAGCAGACTACGAAGCTCCTACAATGAGCAGTTCTTC.

The CDR3 sequence is CASSLGGGIYNEQFF. CDR3 bases: TGCGCCAGCAGCTTGGGCGGGGGCATCTACAATGAGCAGTTCTTC. This sequence joins TRBV5-1 and TRBJ2-1; D is possibly TRBD2 (7 bases). With 0 bases removed from V and 3 bases from J, the gap between germline ends came to 10 bases. The CDR3 consists of 15 residues. CDR1 and CDR2 (germline): SGHRS, YFSETQ.

The rearrangement joins TRBV2 to TRBJ1-6; no clear D. There are 14 residues in the CDR3. CDR1 and CDR2 (germline): SNHLY, FYNNEI. With 3 bases removed from V and 6 bases from J, the gap between germline ends came to 9 bases. For the CDR3, the DNA is TGTGCCAGCAGTGACACCCAGTTTAATTCACCCCTCCACTTT. It specifies CASSDTQFNSPLHF.

This clonotype was observed a single time. The chain uses TRBV24-1 and TRBJ2-3; D uncertain. From germline, CDR1 is KGHDR and CDR2 SFDVKD. The CDR3 length is 16 residues. The V end was cut by 3 bases, the J end by 4 bases, with 16 bases between. This chain's CDR3 is CATSDTAGTPSDTQYF. In DNA, the CDR3 is TGTGCCACCAGTGATACTGCTGGCACCCCTTCAGATACGCAGTATTTT.

The chain has TRBV2 and TRBJ1-1; the D is unclear. Germline V lookup: CDR1 SNHLY, CDR2 FYNNEI. The CDR3 sequence is 10 residues long. Trimming took 1 base from V and 11 from J, leaving 5 bases between them. CDR3 DNA sequence: TGTGCCAGCAGTGAAGTTATCGCTTTCTTT. Translated, it gives CASSEVIAFF. Drawing the rest from reference TRBV2 and TRBJ1-1, the complete variable domain is EPEVTQTPSHQVTQMGQEVILRCVPISNHLYFYWYRQILGQKVEFLVSFYNNEISEKSEIFDDQFSVERPDGSNFTLKIRSTKLEDSAMYFCASSEVIAFFGQGTRLTVV.

The chain employs TRBV2 and TRBJ1-2; D is perhaps TRBD1 (6 bases). The V end lost 9 bases, the J end lost 3 bases, and 14 bases lay between the germline ends. The germline V gene encodes CDR1 SNHLY and CDR2 FYNNEI. The CDR3 contains 13 residues. The CDR3 DNA is TGTGCCAGTGGGAGGACAGACGACTATGGCTACACCTTC. The encoded protein is CASGRTDDYGYTF. Full variable domain (remainder filled in from reference TRBV2 and TRBJ1-2): EPEVTQTPSHQVTQMGQEVILRCVPISNHLYFYWYRQILGQKVEFLVSFYNNEISEKSEIFDDQFSVERPDGSNFTLKIRSTKLEDSAMYFCASGRTDDYGYTFGSGTRLTVV.

This clonotype came up once. This chain uses TRBV5-6 with TRBJ1-5; D unclear. Germline V gives CDR1 SGHDT, CDR2 YYEEEE. V lost 4 bases and J 8 bases, leaving 22 bases between the germline ends. There are 16 residues in the CDR3. The CDR3 loop is CASSPWAAPAVEPQHF. In DNA, the CDR3 is TGTGCCAGCAGCCCGTGGGCAGCCCCGGCGGTAGAGCCCCAGCATTTT.

This rearrangement joins TRBV19 to TRBJ1-2; D is possibly TRBD1 (5 bases). There are 13 residues in the CDR3. CDR1 LNHDA and CDR2 SQIVND come from the germline V gene (reference sequence). V dropped 2 bases and J dropped 6 bases, with 10 bases sitting between them. CDR3: CASSISTAHGYTF. Here the CDR3 DNA reads TGTGCCAGTAGTATATCGACAGCCCATGGCTACACCTTC.

The V call is TRBV29-1, the J call TRBJ1-1; 8 bases agree with TRBD1. The trim removed 4 bases at V and 0 bases at J, leaving 1 base unmatched. The CDR3 sequence is 13 residues long. Germline CDR1 SQVTM, CDR2 ANQGSEA. Written as DNA, the CDR3 is TGCAGCGTTGGGACAGGGTTGAACACTGAAGCTTTCTTT. Its translation is CSVGTGLNTEAFF. The full variable domain, with the rest looked up from reference TRBV29-1 and TRBJ1-1, is SAVISQKPSRDICQRGTSLTIQCQVDSQVTMMFWYRQQPGQSLTLIATANQGSEATYESGFVIDKFPISRPNLTFSTLTVSNMSPEDSSIYLCSVGTGLNTEAFFGQGTRLTVV.

The sample holds one count of this clonotype. The chain carries TRBV29-1 and TRBJ2-4; 8 bases are a match to TRBD1. The length of the CDR3 is 13 residues. The V gene's germline CDR1 is SQVTM and CDR2 ANQGSEA. Unmatched junction bases numbered 9, after V lost 6 bases and J lost 8 bases. The CDR3 loop reads CSVQGAGTDIQYF. The CDR3, as DNA: TGCAGCGTGCAGGGGGCAGGGACGGACATTCAGTACTTC.

This chain uses TRBV28 with TRBJ2-7; 9 bases are shared with TRBD1. Germline-derived CDR1 and CDR2 are MDHEN and SYDVKM. V shed 5 bases and J 3 bases; nucleotides not matched to a gene: 5. The CDR3 covers 14 residues. Here the CDR3 reads CASSKAGQGYEQYF. CDR3 in DNA: TGTGCCAGCAGTAAAGCGGGACAGGGCTACGAGCAGTACTTC.

The V and J genes are TRBV30 and TRBJ1-1; the D is unclear. This CDR3 region has 11 residues. Germline CDR1 is GTSNPN and CDR2 is SVGIG (reference sequence). Trimming left V 2 bases short and J 6 bases short, with 7 bases between. The CDR3 nucleotides read TGTGCCTGGAGTACGGGAGCTGAAGCTTTCTTT. Its protein product is CAWSTGAEAFF. The complete variable domain, with remaining parts taken from reference TRBV30 and TRBJ1-1, reads SQTIHQWPATLVQPVGSPLSLECTVEGTSNPNLYWYRQAAGRGLQLLFYSVGIGQISSEVPQNLSASRPQDRQFILSSKKLLLSDSGFYLCAWSTGAEAFFGQGTRLTVV.

The chain joins TRBV5-6 to TRBJ2-3, with D possibly TRBD2 on 5 matching bases. Germline V gives CDR1 SGHDT, CDR2 YYEEEE. CDR3 length: 15 amino acids. Trimming removed 3 bases at V and 0 bases at J, with 11 bases between. The CDR3 DNA sequence: TGTGCCAGCAGCTCTTACGGGGTTAGCACAGATACGCAGTATTTT. It is translated as CASSSYGVSTDTQYF.

J is TRBJ2-2 and V is TRBV7-3; tentatively, D is TRBD2 (6 bases). Per germline, CDR1 SGHTA and CDR2 FQGTGA. The CDR3 runs to 15 residues. V lost 6 bases to trimming and J lost 4 bases, with 15 bases between them. For the CDR3, the DNA is TGTGCCAGCAGTAATAGCGGAGCGGGCACCGGGGAGCTGTTTTTT. Amino acid sequence: CASSNSGAGTGELFF. Based on the CDR3 plus reference TRBV7-3 and TRBJ2-2, the full variable domain is GAGVSQTPSNKVTEKGKYVELRCDPISGHTALYWYRQSLGQGPEFLIYFQGTGAADDSGLPNDRFFAVRPEGSVSTLKIQRTERGDSAVYLCASSNSGAGTGELFFGEGSRLTVL.

The chain recombines TRBV5-1 with TRBJ2-3; D remains unclear. The V gene lost 4 bases and the J gene lost 4 bases, with 7 bases spanning the gap. CDR1 and CDR2 (germline): SGHRS, YFSETQ. The CDR3 has 12 residues. CDR3 residues: CASSKISDTQYF. Here the CDR3 DNA reads TGCGCCAGCAGCAAAATCTCAGATACGCAGTATTTT.

V usage is TRBV7-9 and J usage is TRBJ2-5, with 9 bases that match TRBD2. The V gene's germline CDR1 is SEHNR and CDR2 FQNEAQ (reference sequence). The CDR3 runs 17 residues. The V and J ends lost 1 base and 3 bases, in that order; junction bases with no gene match: 9. Here the CDR3 reads CASSLVGSGGHKETQYF. CDR3 coding DNA: TGTGCCAGCAGCTTAGTCGGTAGCGGGGGCCACAAAGAGACCCAGTACTTC.

The V and J genes are TRBV4-1 and TRBJ1-4; D not resolved. The CDR3 covers 16 residues. The V end was cut by 4 bases, the J end by 8 bases, with 20 bases between. CDR1 and CDR2 from the germline V gene are MGHRA and YSYEKL. CDR3 sequence: CASSPFSGTTGEKLFF. In nucleotides, the CDR3 is TGCGCCAGCAGCCCGTTCTCGGGCACAACGGGAGAAAAACTGTTTTTT.

This chain joins TRBV29-1 and TRBJ1-1; the D gene is possibly TRBD1 (6 bases). Germline V gene sequence: CDR1 SQVTM, CDR2 ANQGSEA. The CDR3 contains 14 residues. V gave up 2 bases and J gave up 1 base, with 11 bases separating them. CDR3 in DNA: TGCAGCGTTGAAATCAGGGGCGGGAACACTGAAGCTTTCTTT. Residues: CSVEIRGGNTEAFF.